These 28 T cell receptor beta chains originate from one sample sequenced in a study of blood T cell repertoires in COVID-19. Generated by immunoSEQ multiplex PCR, the TCRdb table keeps only in-frame clones and is missing some. The profile shows around 270,000 clones, roughly 86% of them singletons. Source material: peripheral blood. These receptors originate from a woman aged 60-75 years with COVID-19, enrolled during active disease.

The rearrangement uses TRBV6-5 and TRBJ2-1, with D tentatively TRBD1 (5 bases). V was clipped by 7 bases and J by 0 bases, with 10 bases between them. The CDR3 length is 14 residues. CDR1 and CDR2 from the germline V gene are MNHEY and SVGAGI. The CDR3 loop reads CASKGQSSYNEQFF. In nucleotides, the CDR3 is TGTGCCAGCAAGGGGCAGAGCTCCTACAATGAGCAGTTCTTC.

The chain carries TRBV5-4 and TRBJ2-5; 7 nucleotides line up with TRBD1. Losses at the gene ends were 6 bases for V and 5 bases for J; bases not matched to a gene: 16. This CDR3 contains 16 residues. Germline V CDR1 and CDR2: SGHNT, YYREEE (reference sequence). CDR3 sequence (DNA): TGTGCCAGCACTCTGACCAAAGGGGGCCCATGGGAGACCCAGTACTTC. Protein: CASTLTKGGPWETQYF.

The chain joins TRBV10-3 to TRBJ1-2; D unclear. CDR3 size: 12 residues. V lost 2 bases, J lost 4 bases, and 5 bases lay in between. Germline V CDR1 and CDR2: ENHRY, SYGVKD. CDR3: CAISETTYGYTF. The CDR3 DNA is TGTGCCATCAGTGAGACTACCTATGGCTACACCTTC.

The V and J genes are TRBV7-9 and TRBJ2-3; D perhaps matches TRBD2 (5 bases). Germline V gene data show CDR1 as SEHNR and CDR2 as FQNEAQ (reference sequence). Trimming shortened V by 0 bases and J by 0 bases, and 10 bases separated the two germline ends. CDR3 length equals 16 residues. In DNA, the CDR3 is TGTGCCAGCAGCTTAGCGCATGGCGGGAGCACAGATACGCAGTATTTT. It specifies CASSLAHGGSTDTQYF.

This chain joins TRBV2 and TRBJ1-1, with 8 bases that match TRBD1. Germline CDR1 SNHLY, CDR2 FYNNEI. The CDR3 spans 15 residues. V was clipped by 6 bases and J by 5 bases; unmatched bases: 11. The chain's CDR3 is CASRDGQGGKTEAFF. The CDR3 DNA is TGTGCCAGCAGAGACGGACAGGGCGGGAAAACTGAAGCTTTCTTT.

This chain connects TRBV19 to TRBJ1-2, with 9 bases matching TRBD1. This CDR3 comprises 14 residues. Germline-derived CDR1 and CDR2 are LNHDA and SQIVND (reference sequence). V shed 10 bases, J shed 6 bases, and the junction held 12 bases outside the gene matches. The CDR3 nucleotides are TGTGCCACCAAACCGGGACAGGGACATAATGGCTACACCTTC. Residues: CATKPGQGHNGYTF.

The CDR3 sequence: CAISLQGEKLFF. In DNA, the CDR3 is TGTGCCATCAGTCTACAGGGTGAAAAACTGTTTTTT. The chain couples TRBV10-3 to TRBJ1-4; weak D call: TRBD1 (6 bases). The ends were cut back, 5 bases at V and 7 bases at J, with 8 bases in the middle. The CDR3 runs 12 residues. CDR1 ENHRY and CDR2 SYGVKD come from the germline V gene.

Here the CDR3 reads CAIKGHQFYEQYF. The CDR3 DNA reads TGTGCCATTAAGGGACACCAGTTCTACGAGCAGTACTTC. The chain has TRBV27 and TRBJ2-7, with D possibly matching TRBD1 (6 bases). This CDR3 is built from 13 residues. Trimming stripped 10 bases from V and 3 bases from J, with 16 bases between. Germline V gives CDR1 MNHEY, CDR2 SMNVEV (reference sequence).

The rearrangement joins TRBV6-2 or TRBV6-3 to TRBJ2-7, with D perhaps TRBD2 (6 bases). CDR3 length: 11 residues. Deletions cut 5 bases from V and 7 bases from J, with 9 bases between. The germline gives CDR1 MNHEY, CDR2 SVGEGT. The CDR3 DNA follows: TGTGCCAGCAGTGCCCGGGGGGAGCAGTACTTC. It yields the protein CASSARGEQYF.

The chain is built from TRBV3-1 (or the pseudogene TRBV3-2) and TRBJ2-2, with 11 bases identical to TRBD2. V was clipped by 7 bases and J by 2 bases; unmatched bases: 12. The V gene's germline CDR1 is LGHDT and CDR2 YNNKEL (reference sequence). The CDR3 sequence is 18 residues long. The CDR3 DNA reads TGTGCCAGCACCCGGGGGCTAGCGGGAGGAAGAAACACCGGGGAGCTGTTTTTT. Amino acid sequence: CASTRGLAGGRNTGELFF.

The rearrangement uses TRBV10-3 and TRBJ2-7; 11 positions match TRBD2. This CDR3 is 15 amino acids long. The J segment lost 6 bases and the V segment lost 2 bases, leaving 6 bases of the junction unmatched. Per germline, CDR1 ENHRY and CDR2 SYGVKD. DNA for the CDR3: TGTGCCATCAGTGAGCCGGGACTAGCGGCTGGCGAGCAGTACTTC. Translating it yields CAISEPGLAAGEQYF.

The chain carries TRBV6-5 and TRBJ1-1, with TRBD1 identical over 7 bases. V lost 1 base to trimming and J lost 8 bases; unmatched junction nucleotides: 4. CDR1 is MNHEY, CDR2 SVGAGI, per germline. CDR3 length: 13 residues. This chain's CDR3 is CASSYFDRAEAFF. DNA of the CDR3: TGTGCCAGCAGTTACTTCGACAGGGCCGAAGCTTTCTTT.

The chain combines TRBV19 with TRBJ2-3, with TRBD2 as a possible D gene (6 bases). This CDR3 has 14 residues. V was clipped by 6 bases and J by 1 base, with 11 bases between them. The germline V gene has CDR1 LNHDA and CDR2 SQIVND (reference sequence). CDR3 DNA sequence: TGTGCCAGTAGGACCTGGGGGGGCACAGATACGCAGTATTTT. Protein product: CASRTWGGTDTQYF.

This chain connects TRBV12-3 or TRBV12-4 to TRBJ1-1, with D tentatively TRBD1 (5 bases). Trimming shortened V by 8 bases and J by 4 bases, and 14 bases separated the two germline ends. The CDR3 contains 13 residues. The CDR3, as DNA: TGTGCCAGCCGCCGGGGGAGGACCACTGAAGCTTTCTTT. This encodes CASRRGRTTEAFF.

V is TRBV7-3 and J is TRBJ2-1; 9 positions match TRBD2. Germline lookup yields CDR1 SGHTA and CDR2 FQGTGA. V shed 5 bases and J 4 bases; nucleotides not matched to a gene: 12. The CDR3 spans 17 residues. The CDR3 nucleotides are TGTGCCAGCAGCCCCCACCCGGGGCGGGGGGGGTACAATGAGCAGTTCTTC. This gives the protein CASSPHPGRGGYNEQFF.

The chain employs TRBV2 and TRBJ1-2; D might be TRBD1 (6 bases). The CDR3 loop spans 15 amino acids. Trimming took off 5 bases at V and 2 bases at J, with 15 bases between the two ends. Germline loops: CDR1 SNHLY, CDR2 FYNNEI. CDR3 DNA sequence: TGTGCCAGCAGTCCCAGGGGATTGGGAAACTATGGCTACACCTTC. Translating gives CASSPRGLGNYGYTF.

The gene calls are TRBV6-6 and TRBJ2-7, with 8 bases lining up with TRBD2. The CDR3 length is 13 residues. The germline gives CDR1 MNHNY, CDR2 SVGAGI (reference sequence). V lost 8 bases, J lost 0 bases, and 3 bases stayed unmatched. The CDR3 DNA reads TGTGCCAGCCTGGCGGGGGGCTCCTACGAGCAGTACTTC. It codes for CASLAGGSYEQYF.

The chain combines TRBV5-6 with TRBJ2-1, with TRBD2 matching 10 bases. The junction had 5 bases not matched to a gene; V was cut back by 4 bases and J by 7 bases. The CDR3 loop spans 14 amino acids. The germline gives CDR1 SGHDT, CDR2 YYEEEE. The CDR3 loop reads CASSPGLASNEQFF. The CDR3 DNA is TGTGCCAGCAGCCCGGGACTAGCGTCGAATGAGCAGTTCTTC. The variable domain in full, completed from reference TRBV5-6 and TRBJ2-1, reads DAGVTQSPTHLIKTRGQQVTLRCSPKSGHDTVSWYQQALGQGPQFIFQYYEEEERQRGNFPDRFSGHQFPNYSSELNVNALLLGDSALYLCASSPGLASNEQFFGPGTRLTVL.

The chain couples TRBV30 to TRBJ2-2; no clear D. V was cut by 2 bases and J by 0 bases, with 7 bases left in between. The CDR3 is made up of 14 amino acids. CDR1 GTSNPN and CDR2 SVGIG come from the germline V gene (reference sequence). DNA of the CDR3: TGTGCCTGGAGTCTGGGCACGAACACCGGGGAGCTGTTTTTT. Translating gives CAWSLGTNTGELFF.

The chain employs TRBV5-1 and TRBJ2-6; D unclear. The germline V gene has CDR1 SGHRS and CDR2 YFSETQ. V was pared by 6 bases and J by 1 base, with 2 bases between. CDR3 length: 12 residues. CDR3 DNA sequence: TGCGCCAGCACTTCTGGGGCCAACGTCCTGACTTTC. Translation: CASTSGANVLTF.

The chain is built from TRBV7-8 and TRBJ2-7; 7 bases fit TRBD2. V was clipped by 1 base and J by 3 bases; unmatched bases: 3. This CDR3 region has 14 residues. Germline-derived CDR1 and CDR2 are SGHVS and FQNEAQ. CDR3 coding DNA: TGTGCCAGCAGCTTAGTTGGCGGGGGCTACGAGCAGTACTTC. Protein product: CASSLVGGGYEQYF. Looking up the rest from reference TRBV7-8 and TRBJ2-7 gives the full variable domain: GAGVSQSPRYKVAKRGQDVALRCDPISGHVSLFWYQQALGQGPEFLTYFQNEAQLDKSGLPSDRFFAERPEGSVSTLKIQRTQQEDSAVYLCASSLVGGGYEQYFGPGTRLTVT.

This chain uses TRBV28 with TRBJ2-3; TRBD1 is a possible D gene (6 bases). This CDR3 contains 15 residues. CDR1 and CDR2 from the germline V gene are MDHEN and SYDVKM. V gave up 6 bases and J gave up 2 bases, with 15 bases separating them. This CDR3 reads CASRRRGHITDTQYF. The CDR3 coding sequence is TGTGCCAGCAGAAGAAGGGGACACATCACAGATACGCAGTATTTT.

This sequence joins TRBV19 and TRBJ2-7; 10 bases line up with TRBD1. Germline trimming cut 6 bases from V and 3 bases from J; bases unmatched to any gene: 11. The germline V gene encodes CDR1 LNHDA and CDR2 SQIVND (reference sequence). CDR3 size: 16 residues. DNA for the CDR3: TGTGCCAGTAGCGGCCCTGTAAGGACAGGGGGCTACGAGCAGTACTTC. It yields the protein CASSGPVRTGGYEQYF. Drawing the rest from reference TRBV19 and TRBJ2-7, the complete variable domain is DGGITQSPKYLFRKEGQNVTLSCEQNLNHDAMYWYRQDPGQGLRLIYYSQIVNDFQKGDIAEGYSVSREKKESFPLTVTSAQKNPTAFYLCASSGPVRTGGYEQYFGPGTRLTVT.

V gene TRBV14 combines with J gene TRBJ1-2, with D perhaps TRBD1 (6 bases). Per the germline V gene, CDR1 is SGHDN and CDR2 is FVKESK. Trimming removed 0 bases at V and 8 bases at J, with 13 bases between. CDR3 length equals 14 residues. The DNA of the CDR3 is TGTGCCAGCAGCCAAGAGCAGGGGTATGAAGGCTACACCTTC. Its protein product is CASSQEQGYEGYTF.

The chain uses TRBV3-1 (or the pseudogene TRBV3-2) and TRBJ2-3; D ambiguous. The CDR3 consists of 14 residues. Trimming cost V 0 bases and J 6 bases, with 10 bases left between them. CDR1 and CDR2 from the germline V gene are LGHDT and YNNKEL (reference sequence). The chain's CDR3 is CASSQDLRVDTQYF. CDR3 bases: TGTGCCAGCAGCCAAGATCTGCGCGTTGATACGCAGTATTTT.

The J gene is TRBJ1-1, the V gene TRBV14; D uncertain. V lost 1 base and J 7 bases, leaving 13 bases between the germline ends. Germline assignment: CDR1 SGHDN and CDR2 FVKESK. This CDR3 is built from 14 residues. CDR3 loop: CASSQVRKRGEAFF. The DNA of the CDR3 is TGTGCCAGCAGCCAAGTTAGAAAGCGGGGTGAAGCTTTCTTT.

The genes are TRBV10-3 and TRBJ1-2; D ambiguous. V was clipped by 5 bases and J by 0 bases, with 10 bases between them. The length of the CDR3 is 14 residues. Germline values: CDR1 ENHRY, CDR2 SYGVKD. This CDR3 is CAISPQAANYGYTF. CDR3 coding DNA: TGTGCCATCAGTCCCCAGGCAGCTAACTATGGCTACACCTTC.

The gene calls are TRBV3-1 (or the pseudogene TRBV3-2) and TRBJ2-5; TRBD1 agrees at 7 bases. Germline trimming cut 4 bases from V and 2 bases from J; bases unmatched to any gene: 7. Germline V lookup: CDR1 LGHDT, CDR2 YNNKEL (reference sequence). The CDR3 contains 15 residues. For the CDR3, the DNA is TGTGCCAGCAGCCGATCACCGGGACAGCAAGAGACCCAGTACTTC. Residues: CASSRSPGQQETQYF.